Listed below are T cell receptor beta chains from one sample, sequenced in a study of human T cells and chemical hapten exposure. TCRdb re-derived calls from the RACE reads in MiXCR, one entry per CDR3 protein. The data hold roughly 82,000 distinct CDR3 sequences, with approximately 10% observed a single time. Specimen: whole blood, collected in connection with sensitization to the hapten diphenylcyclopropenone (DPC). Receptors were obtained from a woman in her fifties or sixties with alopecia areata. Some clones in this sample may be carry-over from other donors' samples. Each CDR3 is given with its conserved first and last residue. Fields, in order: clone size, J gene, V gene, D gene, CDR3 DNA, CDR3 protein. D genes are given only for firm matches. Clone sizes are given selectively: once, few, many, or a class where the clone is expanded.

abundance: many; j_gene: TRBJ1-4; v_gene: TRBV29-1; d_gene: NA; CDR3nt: TGCAGCGTTGGGAAAGGAGGTGAAAAACTGTTTTTT; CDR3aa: CSVGKGGEKLFF
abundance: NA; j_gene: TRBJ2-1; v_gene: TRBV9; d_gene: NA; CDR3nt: TGTGCCAGCAGCGTAAGGTCGGACAATGAGCAGTTCTTC; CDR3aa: CASSVRSDNEQFF
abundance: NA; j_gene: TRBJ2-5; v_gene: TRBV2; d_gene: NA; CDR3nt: TGTGCCAGTAGCGTCTACCAAGAGACCCAGTACTTC; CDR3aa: CASSVYQETQYF
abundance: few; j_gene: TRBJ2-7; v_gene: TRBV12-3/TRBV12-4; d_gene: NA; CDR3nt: TGTGCCAGCAGCCCCTTCAGGAACGAGCAGTACTTC; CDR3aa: CASSPFRNEQYF
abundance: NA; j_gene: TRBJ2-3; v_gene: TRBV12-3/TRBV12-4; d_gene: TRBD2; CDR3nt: TGTGCCAGCAGTCCGGGACTAGCGGGGGTAGATACGCAGTATTTT; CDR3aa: CASSPGLAGVDTQYF
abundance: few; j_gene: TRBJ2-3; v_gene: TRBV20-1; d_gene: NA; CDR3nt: TGCAGTGCTCCACGGGACCCGGGGAAGGATACGCAGTATTTT; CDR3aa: CSAPRDPGKDTQYF
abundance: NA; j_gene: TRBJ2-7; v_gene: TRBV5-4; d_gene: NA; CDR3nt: TGTGCCAGCACCCGGGGGGCTAGCGGTACCTACGAGCAGTACTTC; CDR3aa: CASTRGASGTYEQYF
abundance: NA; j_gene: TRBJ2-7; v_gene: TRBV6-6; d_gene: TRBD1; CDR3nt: TGTGCCAGCAGTTACCCCAGGGGGCATGTGTCCTACGAGCAGTGCTTC; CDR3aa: CASSYPRGHVSYEQCF
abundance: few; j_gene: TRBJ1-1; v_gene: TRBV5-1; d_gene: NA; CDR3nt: TGCGCCAGCAGCTCAGGATCACGGAACACTGAAGCTTTCTTT; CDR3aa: CASSSGSRNTEAFF
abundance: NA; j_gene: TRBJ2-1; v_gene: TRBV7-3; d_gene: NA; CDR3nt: TGTGCCAGCAGCTTAACGGGCTTCAGTGAGCAGTTCTTC; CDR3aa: CASSLTGFSEQFF
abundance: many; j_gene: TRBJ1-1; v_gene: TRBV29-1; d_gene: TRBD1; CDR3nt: TGCAGCGTTGAAGTTGGCCAGGGGGGGACGAACACTGAAGCTTTCTTT; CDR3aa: CSVEVGQGGTNTEAFF
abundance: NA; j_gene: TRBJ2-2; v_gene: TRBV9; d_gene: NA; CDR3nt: TGTGCCAGCAGACGCGGGAACACCGGGGAGCTGTTTTTT; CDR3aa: CASRRGNTGELFF
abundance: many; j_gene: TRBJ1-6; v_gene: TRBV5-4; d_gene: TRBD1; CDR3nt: TGTGCCAGCAGCTTGGACAGGGGGAATTCACCCCTCCACTTT; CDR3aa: CASSLDRGNSPLHF
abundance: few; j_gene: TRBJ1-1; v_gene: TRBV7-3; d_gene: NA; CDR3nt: TGTGCCAGCAGCCAAACGGGGACGAGAACTGAAGCTTTCTTT; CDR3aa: CASSQTGTRTEAFF
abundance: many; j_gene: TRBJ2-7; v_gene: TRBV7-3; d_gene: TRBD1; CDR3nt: TGTGCCAGCAGCTTAACACCGGACAGGACATACGAGCAGTACTTC; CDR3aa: CASSLTPDRTYEQYF
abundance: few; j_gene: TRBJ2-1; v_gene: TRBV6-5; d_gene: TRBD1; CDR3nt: TGTGCCAGCAGTTACCGAGGTGGGACAGCTAACAATGAGCAGTTCTTC; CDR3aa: CASSYRGGTANNEQFF
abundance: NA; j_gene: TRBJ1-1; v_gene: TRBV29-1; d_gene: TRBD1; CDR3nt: TGCAGCGCCGGGACAGGGAACGCTGAAGCTTTCTTT; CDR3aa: CSAGTGNAEAFF
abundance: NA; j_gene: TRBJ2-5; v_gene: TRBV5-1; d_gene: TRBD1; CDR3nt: TGCGCCAGCAGGACAGGGACGTACCAAGAGACCCAGTACTTC; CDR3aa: CASRTGTYQETQYF
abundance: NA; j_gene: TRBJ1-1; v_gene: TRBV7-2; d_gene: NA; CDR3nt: TGTGCCAGCGCAGAAACCTTGAACACTGAAGCTTTCTTT; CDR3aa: CASAETLNTEAFF
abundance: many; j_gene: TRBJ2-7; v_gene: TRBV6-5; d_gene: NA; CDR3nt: TGTGCCAGCAGTTACTCAGGACTCTCCTACGAGCAGTACTTC; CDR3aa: CASSYSGLSYEQYF